This passage covers 18 T cell receptor beta chains from one sample sequenced in a study of control samples from healthy donors and cancer patients. Profiling relied on immunoSEQ multiplex PCR, and the TCRdb table lists in-frame clones only, not all of them. The profile shows about 60,000 clones, roughly 85% of them singletons. The source material was blood. The origin of the receptors is a man aged 35 to 55 in good health.

This clone was observed once. This sequence joins TRBV19 and TRBJ1-3; possibly TRBD1 for D (6 bases). Trimming left V 5 bases short and J 7 bases short, with 15 bases between. There are 14 residues in the CDR3. CDR1 is LNHDA, CDR2 SQIVND, per germline (reference sequence). The CDR3 protein is CASSRAGEVNTIYF. The CDR3 nucleotides read TGTGCCAGTAGTCGGGCAGGGGAAGTGAACACCATATATTTT.

The chain employs TRBV7-6 and TRBJ1-2; TRBD1 might be the D (6 bases). The CDR3 totals 15 residues. Germline V CDR1 and CDR2: SGHVS, FNYEAQ. Trimming pared 1 base from V and 4 bases from J, leaving 13 bases between. Written as DNA, the CDR3 is TGTGCCAGCAGCTTAGATCGGGGGGCGTCCTATGGCTACACCTTC. Protein product: CASSLDRGASYGYTF.

This rearrangement joins TRBV11-2 to TRBJ2-5; no reliable D call. There are 13 residues in the CDR3. The germline V gene has CDR1 SGHAT and CDR2 FQNNGV. Trimming removed 1 base from V and 2 bases from J, with 5 bases in between. The DNA of the CDR3 is TGTGCCAGCAGCTTAGGGTTTCAAGAGACCCAGTACTTC. It encodes CASSLGFQETQYF.

The chain employs TRBV29-1 and TRBJ1-1, with D unclear. CDR1 SQVTM and CDR2 ANQGSEA come from the germline V gene. Trimming left V 2 bases short and J 1 base short, with 11 bases between. The CDR3 runs to 14 residues. The CDR3 DNA reads TGCAGCGTTGAACTAAACAAAGCGAACACTGAAGCTTTCTTT. It codes for CSVELNKANTEAFF.

The chain couples TRBV6-2 or TRBV6-3 to TRBJ2-1; tentatively, D is TRBD1 or TRBD2 (5 bases each). From germline, CDR1 is MNHEY and CDR2 SVGEGT. The CDR3 contains 13 residues. Trimming took off 3 bases at V and 9 bases at J, with 12 bases between the two ends. CDR3 residues: CASSYSGLREQFF. DNA for the CDR3: TGTGCCAGCAGTTATTCGGGGCTCCGTGAGCAGTTCTTC.

V gene TRBV4-3 combines with J gene TRBJ2-1, with D maybe TRBD1 (6 bases). CDR3 length equals 13 residues. V gave up 4 bases and J gave up 5 bases, with 9 bases separating them. Germline V gene lookup returns CDR1 LGHNA and CDR2 YSLEER. CDR3 sequence reads: CASSPDSHNEQFF. CDR3 nucleotide sequence: TGCGCCAGCAGCCCGGACAGCCACAATGAGCAGTTCTTC.

This clone turned up a few times. The chain joins TRBV27 to TRBJ1-1; a weak D match, TRBD1 (6 bases). V lost 5 bases and J 2 bases, leaving 9 bases between the germline ends. Germline assignment: CDR1 MNHEY and CDR2 SMNVEV (reference sequence). This CDR3 comprises 13 residues. The DNA for the CDR3 is TGTGCCAGCAGTAACAGGGTTAACACTGAAGCTTTCTTT. This codes for CASSNRVNTEAFF.

This rearrangement joins TRBV4-2 to TRBJ1-6, with 9 bases lining up with TRBD1. CDR1 and CDR2 (germline): LGHNA, YNFKEQ. The CDR3 has 15 amino acids. The trim removed 4 bases at V and 6 bases at J, leaving 4 bases unmatched. CDR3 nucleotide sequence: TGTGCCAGCAGCCCTTCGACAGGGGGTAATTCACCCCTCCACTTT. This codes for CASSPSTGGNSPLHF.

The chain employs TRBV4-3 and TRBJ2-7; TRBD2 is a possible D gene (5 bases). The CDR3 covers 13 residues. V lost 2 bases and J lost 2, with 7 bases in between. Germline lookup yields CDR1 LGHNA and CDR2 YSLEER. In DNA form, the CDR3 reads TGCGCCAGCAGCCAACCCGGGGCCTACGAGCAGTACTTC. Its protein product is CASSQPGAYEQYF.

The chain carries TRBV7-9 and TRBJ2-1; 7 positions agree with TRBD1. CDR3 length: 12 amino acids. Trimming removed 4 bases from V and 10 bases from J; junction bases left unmatched: 4. Looked up from germline, CDR1 is SEHNR and CDR2 is FQNEAQ (reference sequence). The CDR3 bases are TGTGCCAGCAGCTCCGACAGGGTCGAGCAGTTCTTC. Amino acid sequence: CASSSDRVEQFF. Filled out from reference TRBV7-9 and TRBJ2-1, the complete variable domain reads DTGVSQNPRHKITKRGQNVTFRCDPISEHNRLYWYRQTLGQGPEFLTYFQNEAQLEKSRLLSDRFSAERPKGSFSTLEIQRTEQGDSAMYLCASSSDRVEQFFGPGTRLTVL.

The chain employs TRBV4-3 and TRBJ2-2; D possibly matches TRBD1 or TRBD2 (6 bases each). The germline V gene encodes CDR1 LGHNA and CDR2 YSLEER. Trimming took 2 bases from V and 4 from J, leaving 14 bases between them. This CDR3 comprises 16 residues. The CDR3 DNA reads TGCGCCAGCAGCCAATGGGGGGCGGGAATCACCGGGGAGCTGTTTTTT. Its protein product is CASSQWGAGITGELFF.

This sequence joins TRBV30 and TRBJ1-5; D call uncertain. In germline, CDR1 is GTSNPN, CDR2 SVGIG (reference sequence). V was pared by 1 base and J by 0 bases, with 4 bases between. The CDR3 is made up of 13 amino acids. For the CDR3, the DNA is TGTGCCTGGAGTGCCGATAGCAATCAGCCCCAGCATTTT. It encodes CAWSADSNQPQHF.

This sequence joins TRBV30 and TRBJ1-2; D ambiguous. CDR1 and CDR2 from the germline V gene are GTSNPN and SVGIG (reference sequence). CDR3 length: 10 amino acids. Trimming took 1 base from V and 6 from J, leaving 3 bases between them. CDR3 DNA: TGTGCCTGGAGTGAGAATGGCTACACCTTC. Translating it yields CAWSENGYTF.

The V gene is TRBV12-5, the J gene TRBJ1-5; D is unresolved. Trimming stripped 2 bases from V and 0 bases from J, with 5 bases between. The CDR3 has 14 amino acids. Germline V gene lookup returns CDR1 LGHNT and CDR2 FRNRAP. The CDR3 DNA reads TGTGCTAGTGGTTTGTCTGGTAGCAATCAGCCCCAGCATTTT. Translating it yields CASGLSGSNQPQHF. The whole variable domain, filled in from reference TRBV12-5 and TRBJ1-5, reads DARVTQTPRHKVTEMGQEVTMRCQPILGHNTVFWYRQTMMQGLELLAYFRNRAPLDDSGMPKDRFSAEMPDATLATLKIQPSEPRDSAVYFCASGLSGSNQPQHFGDGTRLSIL.

V gene TRBV5-1 combines with J gene TRBJ1-6; 7 bases match TRBD1. Germline V gene data show CDR1 as SGHRS and CDR2 as YFSETQ. The CDR3 is 15 residues long. Unmatched junction bases numbered 7, after V lost 4 bases and J lost 6 bases. This chain's CDR3 is CASSNFRDSNSPLHF. In DNA, the CDR3 is TGCGCCAGCAGCAACTTCCGGGACAGTAATTCACCCCTCCACTTT. Combining the CDR3 with reference TRBV5-1 and TRBJ1-6 gives the whole variable domain KAGVTQTPRYLIKTRGQQVTLSCSPISGHRSVSWYQQTPGQGLQFLFEYFSETQRNKGNFPGRFSGRQFSNSRSEMNVSTLELGDSALYLCASSNFRDSNSPLHFGNGTRLTVT.

In its sample, this clone was seen a few times. This chain joins TRBV18 and TRBJ1-5; D perhaps matches TRBD1 (6 bases). Deletions cut 0 bases from V and 3 bases from J, with 9 bases between. This CDR3 is 15 amino acids long. Germline V gene data show CDR1 as KGHSH and CDR2 as LQKENI. CDR3 residues: CASSPPTGPNQPQHF. The CDR3 nucleotides are TGTGCCAGCTCACCACCGACAGGACCCAATCAGCCCCAGCATTTT.

The CDR3: CASREDRGHGYTF. The CDR3 DNA is TGTGCCAGCAGAGAGGACAGGGGCCATGGCTACACCTTC. The rearrangement uses TRBV25-1 and TRBJ1-2; 9 bases map to TRBD1. The CDR3 totals 13 residues. The ends lost 6 bases at V and 6 bases at J; junction bases unmatched: 5. Germline lookup yields CDR1 MGHDK and CDR2 SYGVNS.

V gene TRBV9 combines with J gene TRBJ2-3, with 9 bases fitting TRBD2. The CDR3 loop spans 15 amino acids. The germline gives CDR1 SGDLS, CDR2 YYNGEE. V was clipped by 0 bases and J by 4 bases; unmatched bases: 3. Written as DNA, the CDR3 is TGTGCCAGCAGCGTAGCCGGCGGGGGGGCAGATACGCAGTATTTT. Residues: CASSVAGGGADTQYF.